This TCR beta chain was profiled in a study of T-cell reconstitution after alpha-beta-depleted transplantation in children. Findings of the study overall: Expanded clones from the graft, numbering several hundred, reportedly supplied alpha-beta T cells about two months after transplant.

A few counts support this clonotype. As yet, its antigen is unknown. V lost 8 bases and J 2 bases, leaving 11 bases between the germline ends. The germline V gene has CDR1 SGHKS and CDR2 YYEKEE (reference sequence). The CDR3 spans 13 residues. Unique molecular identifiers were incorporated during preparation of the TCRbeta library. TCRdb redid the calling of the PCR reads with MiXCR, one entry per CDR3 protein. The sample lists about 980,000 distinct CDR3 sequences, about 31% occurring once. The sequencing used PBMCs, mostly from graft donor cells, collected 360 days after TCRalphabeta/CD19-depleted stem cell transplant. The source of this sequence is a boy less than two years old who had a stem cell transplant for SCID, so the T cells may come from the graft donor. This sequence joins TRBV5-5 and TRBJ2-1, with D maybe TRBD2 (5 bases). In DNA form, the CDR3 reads TGTGCCAGTATGAGGGTAGCCTACAATGAGCAGTTCTTC. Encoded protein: CASMRVAYNEQFF.